The source of this TCR beta chain is a study of graft-versus-host responses after intestinal transplantation. The germline gives CDR1 SQVTM, CDR2 ANQGSEA. The ends were cut back, 6 bases at V and 10 bases at J, with 28 bases in the middle. This CDR3 has 16 residues. The method was immunoSEQ multiplex PCR; TCRdb's version includes in-frame clones alone and lacks a portion of them. The sample has tens of thousands of clones; roughly four fifths are singletons. The chain has TRBV29-1 and TRBJ2-1; D is perhaps TRBD1 (7 bases). Source: PBMCs, taken 1070 days after transplant. The source of this sequence is a human patient who received an intestinal transplant, so some T cells may come from the graft donor. The CDR3 DNA is TGCAGCGTCGGAGGGGGGATACAGGGGTTGGTCAGGGAGCAGTTCTTC. Translation: CSVGGGIQGLVREQFF.